The 5 T cell receptor beta chains below come from one sample, sequenced in a study of blood T cell repertoires in COVID-19. Method: immunoSEQ multiplex PCR; TCRdb's copy keeps in-frame clones and lacks some. The sample has about 270,000 clones, more than 80% seen once. What was sequenced was PBMCs or T cells enriched from blood (not recorded which). The receptor source for this set is a woman in her 30s with acute COVID-19.

V and J are TRBV20-1 and TRBJ2-3; no clear D. The germline V and J ends were trimmed by 1 base and 5 bases, with 4 bases remaining between them. Germline CDR1 is DFQATT and CDR2 is SNEGSKA (reference sequence). The CDR3 is made up of 11 amino acids. CDR3 DNA: TGCAGTGCTAGAGGAGGAGATACGCAGTATTTT. This encodes CSARGGDTQYF.

This chain joins TRBV5-1 and TRBJ2-1, with TRBD2 matching 10 bases. V lost 0 bases and J lost 5; bases outside the gene matches: 2. This CDR3 is 15 amino acids long. Germline assignment: CDR1 SGHRS and CDR2 YFSETQ. The DNA of the CDR3 is TGCGCCAGCAGCTTGGTAGCGGGAGGAAACAATGAGCAGTTCTTC. Its protein product is CASSLVAGGNNEQFF.

This chain connects TRBV7-9 to TRBJ1-1; D remains ambiguous. This CDR3 contains 14 residues. Germline CDR1 SEHNR, CDR2 FQNEAQ (reference sequence). V shed 5 bases and J shed 2 bases, with 12 bases lying between them. CDR3: CASSRRVVNTEAFF. The DNA for the CDR3 is TGTGCCAGCAGCCGCCGGGTAGTCAACACTGAAGCTTTCTTT.

This chain connects TRBV12-3 or TRBV12-4 to TRBJ1-2; the D is unclear. The germline V and J ends were trimmed by 7 bases and 4 bases, with 10 bases remaining between them. This CDR3 region has 12 residues. Here the CDR3 reads CASTQNGYGYTF. CDR3 DNA sequence: TGTGCCAGCACCCAAAACGGCTATGGCTACACCTTC.

V gene TRBV9 combines with J gene TRBJ1-1; possible D gene TRBD1, 6 bases. In germline, CDR1 is SGDLS, CDR2 YYNGEE. The CDR3 runs to 14 residues. V lost 0 bases and J lost 1, with 7 bases in between. CDR3 DNA sequence: TGTGCCAGCAGCGTAGGACAGGCGAACACTGAAGCTTTCTTT. This sequence encodes CASSVGQANTEAFF.